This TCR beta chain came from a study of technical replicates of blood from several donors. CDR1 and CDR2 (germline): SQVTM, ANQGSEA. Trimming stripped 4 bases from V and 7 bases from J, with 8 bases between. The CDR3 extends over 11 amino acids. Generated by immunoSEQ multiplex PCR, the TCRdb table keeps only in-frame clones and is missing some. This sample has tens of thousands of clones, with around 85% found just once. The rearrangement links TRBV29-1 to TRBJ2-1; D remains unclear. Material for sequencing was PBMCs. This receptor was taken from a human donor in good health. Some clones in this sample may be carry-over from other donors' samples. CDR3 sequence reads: CSVGDGNEQFF. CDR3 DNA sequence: TGCAGCGTTGGAGACGGGAATGAGCAGTTCTTC.